One T cell receptor (beta chain) is described in this entry. This specimen belongs to a study of blood T cells in healthy people across ages. Alongside a J-beta primer mix, a sample-barcoded 5' primer served in a second PCR lasting about 7 to 12 cycles. Every sample returned 3 million or more CDR3-containing paired-end reads. In TCRdb, the 5' RACE reads were re-called with MiXCR into one record per CDR3 protein. The repertoire holds 890,000 or so distinct CDR3 sequences, approximately 67% seen once, with around 30% in the top ten. CDR1 is DFQATT and CDR2 is SNEGSKA in the germline V gene (reference sequence). V trimming: 4 bases; J trimming: 10 bases; junction bases outside the gene matches: 10. CDR3 size: 13 residues.

Material for sequencing was blood. V usage is TRBV20-1 and J usage is TRBJ1-1; 9 nucleotides align to TRBD1. This TCR derives from a man aged 25 to 40 in good health. The CDR3 nucleotides read TGCAGTGCTAAACTCACAGGGGGCGGGGGAGCTTTCTTT. It translates to CSAKLTGGGGAFF.